These 13 T cell receptor beta chains share one sample of origin, sequenced in a study of blood T cell repertoires in COVID-19. Produced via immunoSEQ multiplex PCR; TCRdb's table is partial and in-frame only. The table lists tens of thousands of clones, about 90% of them singletons. What was sequenced was peripheral blood. These receptors were taken from a human donor with active COVID-19. The donor label of this sample is uncertain.

This chain connects TRBV5-4 to TRBJ2-6; 7 bases line up with TRBD2. CDR3 size: 16 residues. CDR1 is SGHNT and CDR2 is YYREEE in the germline V gene (reference sequence). Trimming removed 0 bases from V and 4 bases from J; junction bases left unmatched: 4. CDR3 nucleotides: TGTGCCAGCAGCTTGGAGCGGGGTTCAGGGGCCAACGTCCTGACTTTC. Translated, it gives CASSLERGSGANVLTF.

This chain joins TRBV11-2 and TRBJ1-2; possible D gene TRBD1, 5 bases. V lost 5 bases and J lost 7, with 14 bases in between. Germline CDR1 SGHAT, CDR2 FQNNGV. The CDR3 length is 13 residues. Written as DNA, the CDR3 is TGTGCCAGCAGCCTGGCCAGGGAAAGTGGCTACACCTTC. Protein sequence: CASSLARESGYTF.

V and J are TRBV29-1 and TRBJ2-7; 7 nucleotides agree with TRBD1. The CDR3 is 11 amino acids. V trimming: 6 bases; J trimming: 3 bases; junction bases outside the gene matches: 2. The germline V gene has CDR1 SQVTM and CDR2 ANQGSEA. The CDR3 region is CSVGQNYEQYF. CDR3 nucleotides: TGCAGCGTGGGACAGAACTACGAGCAGTACTTC.

The chain uses TRBV15 and TRBJ2-7; 8 positions match TRBD2. The J segment lost 4 bases and the V segment lost 5 bases, leaving 22 bases of the junction unmatched. CDR3 length equals 19 residues. CDR1 and CDR2 (germline): LNHNV, YYDKDF (reference sequence). The CDR3 loop reads CATSPIGGGHRRGLYEQYF. The CDR3 bases are TGTGCCACCAGCCCAATCGGGGGGGGGCACAGAAGGGGCCTATACGAGCAGTACTTC.

The genes are TRBV13 and TRBJ2-5; 8 bases align to TRBD1. CDR1 is PRHDT, CDR2 FYEKMQ, per germline (reference sequence). Unmatched junction bases numbered 8, after V lost 3 bases and J lost 5 bases. CDR3 length: 15 amino acids. The CDR3 spells CASSFFSRDRETQYF. The CDR3 DNA sequence: TGTGCCAGCAGCTTCTTCAGCCGGGACAGGGAGACCCAGTACTTC.

The CDR3 nucleotides are TGTGCCAGCAGTGCGTCGCGGAGCGGGAACTTTTTAGATACGCAGTATTTT. Protein sequence: CASSASRSGNFLDTQYF. The V call is TRBV28, the J call TRBJ2-3; 7 nucleotides align to TRBD2. The CDR3 contains 17 residues. Germline CDR1 is MDHEN and CDR2 is SYDVKM. J gave up 5 bases and V 5 bases, and 16 bases lay outside the gene matches.

CDR3 region: CASSLAGTVNTEAFF. The DNA for the CDR3 is TGCGCCAGCAGCTTGGCCGGGACAGTGAACACTGAAGCTTTCTTT. The chain recombines TRBV5-1 with TRBJ1-1; TRBD1 matches 7 bases. V lost 0 bases, J lost 0 bases, and 2 bases stayed unmatched. This CDR3 contains 15 residues. Germline loops: CDR1 SGHRS, CDR2 YFSETQ.

The chain couples TRBV5-6 to TRBJ2-5; perhaps TRBD1 as D (6 bases). Germline V gene sequence: CDR1 SGHDT, CDR2 YYEEEE. The CDR3 is 14 residues long. The V end was cut by 0 bases, the J end by 4 bases, with 10 bases between. The CDR3 region is CASSLGGRGETQYF. In nucleotides, the CDR3 is TGTGCCAGCAGCTTGGGAGGCAGGGGAGAGACCCAGTACTTC.

This clone appeared a few times. The chain carries TRBV27 and TRBJ1-1; D remains unclear. Trimming pared 3 bases from V and 5 bases from J, leaving 10 bases between. This CDR3 contains 13 residues. The germline V gene has CDR1 MNHEY and CDR2 SMNVEV (reference sequence). The CDR3 DNA is TGTGCCAGCAGTTTGGGCGGGATGACTGAAGCTTTCTTT. Translated: CASSLGGMTEAFF.

The chain is built from TRBV5-4 and TRBJ2-1; 7 positions match TRBD2. This CDR3 comprises 15 residues. Germline V gene data show CDR1 as SGHNT and CDR2 as YYREEE (reference sequence). Trimming removed 4 bases from V and 6 bases from J; junction bases left unmatched: 10. The CDR3 spells CASSPTGGGINEQFF. The CDR3 nucleotides read TGTGCCAGCAGCCCCACGGGCGGGGGAATCAATGAGCAGTTCTTC.

This clone was detected only a few times. The chain is built from TRBV14 and TRBJ2-2; no firm D call. V lost 1 base, J lost 6 bases, and 3 bases lay in between. The CDR3 consists of 12 residues. Germline V lookup: CDR1 SGHDN, CDR2 FVKESK. CDR3 residues: CASSQGPGELFF. For the CDR3, the DNA is TGTGCCAGCAGCCAAGGGCCCGGGGAGCTGTTTTTT.

This chain connects TRBV4-3 to TRBJ1-5; D unclear. Germline CDR1 reads LGHNA; CDR2 reads YSLEER. The CDR3 spans 14 residues. Trimming left V 1 base short and J 7 bases short, with 11 bases between. The CDR3 DNA is TGCGCCAGCAGCCAAGGGAGGACTGCCCAGCCCCAGCATTTT. Its translation: CASSQGRTAQPQHF.

J is TRBJ2-1 and V is TRBV9; 10 positions agree with TRBD2. V lost 1 base, J lost 9 bases, and 13 bases stayed unmatched. The CDR3 loop spans 17 amino acids. Germline V lookup: CDR1 SGDLS, CDR2 YYNGEE. The DNA for the CDR3 is TGTGCCAGCAGCGTATCATGGGCTAGCGGGAGTCGGGGTGAGCAGTTCTTC. Its protein product is CASSVSWASGSRGEQFF.